This T cell receptor (beta chain) was recovered during a study of blood T cell repertoires in COVID-19. About the study: COVID-19 samples from acute and convalescent phases originated in the United States, Italy and Spain.

The assay was immunoSEQ multiplex PCR, and TCRdb's table has in-frame clones only and misses some. Among 120,000 or so clones listed, 80% were seen once. V shed 7 bases and J shed 1 base, with 10 bases lying between them. CDR3 length: 13 residues. CDR1 SNHLY and CDR2 FYNNEI come from the germline V gene. J is TRBJ1-1 and V is TRBV2; D is ambiguous. This receptor was obtained from a man aged 70-80 years with acute or convalescent COVID-19. The sample consisted of peripheral blood. The DNA of the CDR3 is TGTGCCAGCAAACTGAACAGGAACACTGAAGCTTTCTTT. Its translation: CASKLNRNTEAFF.